These 31 T cell receptor beta chains originate from one sample sequenced in a study of shared clonotypes between healthy human individuals. Clones were sequenced by immunoSEQ multiplex PCR, and TCRdb holds only the in-frame ones, with some missing. The sample lists millions of clones; roughly 94% were seen once. Material: naive CD4+ T cells sorted from blood. The subset is: CD45RA+ positively selected. The receptors derive from a man between 18 and 35 years old in good health.

This clone is a singleton in its sample. The CDR3 reads CASSSQLLTDTQYF. The CDR3 DNA sequence: TGTGCCAGCAGCTCCCAACTTTTGACAGATACGCAGTATTTT. This chain joins TRBV28 and TRBJ2-3; D is ambiguous. Trimming shortened V by 6 bases and J by 3 bases, and 13 bases separated the two germline ends. Germline lookup yields CDR1 MDHEN and CDR2 SYDVKM. The CDR3 loop spans 14 amino acids.

V usage is TRBV29-1 and J usage is TRBJ2-6; D perhaps matches TRBD2 (5 bases). Per the germline V gene, CDR1 is SQVTM and CDR2 is ANQGSEA. The V end was cut by 6 bases, the J end by 0 bases, with 12 bases between. The CDR3 is 15 amino acids. The CDR3: CSVAAAGSGANVLTF. The CDR3 coding sequence is TGCAGCGTCGCCGCGGCGGGCTCTGGGGCCAACGTCCTGACTTTC.

The chain has TRBV28 and TRBJ2-7; D is unclear. The CDR3 sequence is 14 residues long. Germline lookup yields CDR1 MDHEN and CDR2 SYDVKM. The V end was cut by 4 bases, the J end by 0 bases, with 10 bases between. CDR3 loop: CASSSGDNSYEQYF. For the CDR3, the DNA is TGTGCCAGCAGTTCTGGAGACAACTCCTACGAGCAGTACTTC.

The chain has TRBV6-5 and TRBJ1-2, with 8 bases that match TRBD1. The junction had 10 bases not matched to a gene; V was cut back by 8 bases and J by 2 bases. This CDR3 is 15 amino acids long. The germline gives CDR1 MNHEY, CDR2 SVGAGI. CDR3 loop: CASRWQGAGNYGYTF. The DNA of the CDR3 is TGTGCCAGCCGGTGGCAGGGGGCTGGCAACTATGGCTACACCTTC.

The chain uses TRBV5-1 and TRBJ2-2; 11 nucleotides line up with TRBD2. CDR3 length equals 16 residues. The V segment lost 4 bases and the J segment 5 bases; nucleotides outside the gene matches: 7. In germline, CDR1 is SGHRS, CDR2 YFSETQ. The CDR3 protein is CASSLSTSGVTGELFF. As DNA, the CDR3 is TGCGCCAGCAGCCTATCGACTAGCGGGGTTACCGGGGAGCTGTTTTTT.

The chain couples TRBV5-1 to TRBJ2-3; a possible D gene is TRBD2 (6 bases). Germline V gene lookup returns CDR1 SGHRS and CDR2 YFSETQ. This CDR3 has 15 amino acids. V was cut by 0 bases and J by 7 bases, with 15 bases left in between. CDR3 protein: CASSLVGGVSNTQYF. DNA of the CDR3: TGCGCCAGCAGCTTGGTGGGAGGTGTATCAAATACGCAGTATTTT.

The chain employs TRBV6-5 and TRBJ1-5; D might be TRBD1 (6 bases). The CDR3 contains 15 residues. V was clipped by 2 bases and J by 6 bases, with 14 bases between them. The germline gives CDR1 MNHEY, CDR2 SVGAGI. CDR3 amino acids: CASSYGGGAGQPQHF. CDR3 coding DNA: TGTGCCAGCAGTTACGGGGGGGGCGCGGGTCAGCCCCAGCATTTT.

This chain joins TRBV30 and TRBJ1-6; D unclear. The CDR3 extends over 16 amino acids. The V gene's germline CDR1 is GTSNPN and CDR2 SVGIG (reference sequence). V was cut by 0 bases and J by 4 bases, with 13 bases left in between. The CDR3 sequence is CAWSVEKTQYNSPLHF. As DNA, the CDR3 is TGTGCCTGGAGTGTAGAGAAGACCCAATATAATTCACCCCTCCACTTT.

The chain recombines TRBV29-1 with TRBJ2-3, with D tentatively TRBD1 (5 bases). CDR1 SQVTM and CDR2 ANQGSEA come from the germline V gene. CDR3 length: 11 amino acids. The germline V and J ends were trimmed by 7 bases and 3 bases, with 8 bases remaining between them. CDR3 sequence reads: CSAGATDTQYF. DNA of the CDR3: TGCAGCGCTGGGGCAACAGATACGCAGTATTTT.

This sequence joins TRBV19 and TRBJ1-2; 7 bases are shared with TRBD1. The V gene end was trimmed by 4 bases and the J gene end by 0 bases; junction bases not matched to a gene: 8. CDR1 and CDR2 from the germline V gene are LNHDA and SQIVND (reference sequence). CDR3 length equals 16 residues. DNA of the CDR3: TGTGCCAGTAGTACAACGGGACAGAGAACTAACTATGGCTACACCTTC. Translation: CASSTTGQRTNYGYTF.

As for this clone: The junction does not match germline at one end; this may be a read error. V and J are TRBV27 and TRBJ2-3, with D tentatively TRBD2 (6 bases). Looked up from germline, CDR1 is MNHEY and CDR2 is SMNVEV (reference sequence). This CDR3 region has 19 residues. The CDR3 bases are TGTGCCAGCATTTTATGGGGTCGGGAGAATCGGCGGAACACAGATACGCAGTATTTT. This encodes CASILWGRENRRNTDTQYF.

The CDR3 spells CASSPRPYSGNTIYF. CDR3 in DNA: TGTGCCAGCAGCCCCCGTCCATACTCTGGAAACACCATATATTTT. The chain carries TRBV7-9 and TRBJ1-3; D is unresolved. Deletions cut 5 bases from V and 0 bases from J, with 11 bases between. Germline V gives CDR1 SEHNR, CDR2 FQNEAQ (reference sequence). The CDR3 runs to 15 residues.

This clone was seen a handful of times. The V gene is TRBV30, the J gene TRBJ1-6; D uncertain. Germline V gene lookup returns CDR1 GTSNPN and CDR2 SVGIG (reference sequence). The ends were cut back, 0 bases at V and 8 bases at J, with 5 bases in the middle. CDR3 length: 12 residues. The CDR3 DNA sequence: TGTGCCTGGAGTGTGAGTGATTCACCCCTCCACTTT. It specifies CAWSVSDSPLHF.

The rearrangement joins TRBV5-1 to TRBJ1-1, with D uncertain. Germline CDR1 reads SGHRS; CDR2 reads YFSETQ. V lost 4 bases to trimming and J lost 0 bases, with 13 bases between them. CDR3 length equals 15 residues. Here the CDR3 DNA reads TGCGCCAGCAGCCTCAGACCGAACATGAACACTGAAGCTTTCTTT. Its protein is CASSLRPNMNTEAFF.

The chain is built from TRBV30 and TRBJ1-5; tentatively, D is TRBD1 (6 bases). Germline CDR1 reads GTSNPN; CDR2 reads SVGIG (reference sequence). The CDR3 contains 15 residues. V was trimmed by 2 bases and J by 5 bases, leaving 16 bases between them. The CDR3 DNA sequence: TGTGCCTGGAGTCTGGACAGAATCATTGATCAGCCCCAGCATTTT. This gives the protein CAWSLDRIIDQPQHF.

This chain uses TRBV28 with TRBJ2-1, with 9 bases lining up with TRBD1. The CDR3 length is 14 residues. From germline, CDR1 is MDHEN and CDR2 SYDVKM. The J segment lost 4 bases and the V segment lost 7 bases, leaving 5 bases of the junction unmatched. Here the CDR3 reads CASNRGQGYNEQFF. The CDR3 nucleotides are TGTGCCAGCAACCGGGGACAGGGTTACAATGAGCAGTTCTTC. The whole variable domain, remainder taken from reference TRBV28 and TRBJ2-1, is DVKVTQSSRYLVKRTGEKVFLECVQDMDHENMFWYRQDPGLGLRLIYFSYDVKMKEKGDIPEGYSVSREKKERFSLILESASTNQTSMYLCASNRGQGYNEQFFGPGTRLTVL.

As DNA, the CDR3 is TGTGCCAGCAGCCAACCAACTAGCGGGGAAAGCGAGCAGTACTTC. Translated, it gives CASSQPTSGESEQYF. This chain uses TRBV4-2 with TRBJ2-7, with 10 bases matching TRBD2. Trimming at V came to 2 bases and at J to 6 bases, leaving 7 bases not matched to a gene. This CDR3 contains 15 residues. The germline CDR1 and CDR2 sequences are LGHNA and YNFKEQ.

The V gene is TRBV5-5, the J gene TRBJ2-1; D not resolved. CDR3 length equals 16 residues. V shed 0 bases and J shed 1 base, with 11 bases lying between them. The germline V gene has CDR1 SGHKS and CDR2 YYEKEE (reference sequence). CDR3 in amino acids: CASSLDWSASYNEQFF. The DNA for the CDR3 is TGTGCCAGCAGCTTGGACTGGTCGGCTTCCTACAATGAGCAGTTCTTC. The whole variable domain, remainder taken from reference TRBV5-5 and TRBJ2-1, is DAGVTQSPTHLIKTRGQQVTLRCSPISGHKSVSWYQQVLGQGPQFIFQYYEKEERGRGNFPDRFSARQFPNYSSELNVNALLLGDSALYLCASSLDWSASYNEQFFGPGTRLTVL.

The rearrangement links TRBV27 to TRBJ2-5, with TRBD2 identical over 8 bases. The junction had 2 bases not matched to a gene; V was cut back by 4 bases and J by 1 base. The length of the CDR3 is 14 residues. Germline V gives CDR1 MNHEY, CDR2 SMNVEV (reference sequence). CDR3 sequence: CASSWAGGQETQYF. The CDR3, as DNA: TGTGCCAGCAGTTGGGCGGGGGGCCAAGAGACCCAGTACTTC.

The genes are TRBV5-1 and TRBJ2-2, with D maybe TRBD1 (5 bases). This CDR3 is 15 amino acids long. V lost 2 bases to trimming and J lost 5 bases, with 13 bases between them. The germline V gene has CDR1 SGHRS and CDR2 YFSETQ. DNA of the CDR3: TGCGCCAGCAGCTTAATCCAGGGTGAGACCGGGGAGCTGTTTTTT. The encoded protein is CASSLIQGETGELFF.

This chain links TRBV5-1 with TRBJ1-1; 8 bases agree with TRBD1. The V and J ends lost 4 bases and 2 bases, in that order; junction bases with no gene match: 7. Germline CDR1 SGHRS, CDR2 YFSETQ. The CDR3 length is 15 residues. The CDR3 sequence is CASSRTDRVNTEAFF. The CDR3 DNA is TGCGCCAGCAGCCGGACGGACAGGGTTAACACTGAAGCTTTCTTT.

CDR3 residues: CAWSGRGLASLSEQFF. The DNA of the CDR3 is TGTGCCTGGAGCGGGCGCGGACTAGCGAGCCTTTCCGAGCAGTTCTTC. The chain uses TRBV30 and TRBJ2-1; TRBD2 agrees at 9 bases. V shed 3 bases and J 10 bases; nucleotides not matched to a gene: 16. The V gene's germline CDR1 is GTSNPN and CDR2 SVGIG (reference sequence). This CDR3 has 16 residues.

The chain uses TRBV30 and TRBJ1-6; D possibly corresponds to TRBD1 (6 bases). V was cut by 3 bases and J by 7 bases, with 16 bases left in between. Germline values: CDR1 GTSNPN, CDR2 SVGIG (reference sequence). This CDR3 is built from 15 residues. The CDR3 here is CAWSGVSGQNSPLHF. The CDR3 bases are TGTGCCTGGAGCGGGGTTTCTGGACAGAATTCACCCCTCCACTTT.

The rearrangement joins TRBV5-1 to TRBJ1-6, with D perhaps TRBD1 (5 bases). V lost 5 bases to trimming and J lost 4 bases, with 13 bases between them. There are 15 residues in the CDR3. CDR1 and CDR2 (germline): SGHRS, YFSETQ. The CDR3 loop reads CASSEGSTYNSPLHF. Here the CDR3 DNA reads TGCGCCAGCAGTGAGGGGTCAACTTATAATTCACCCCTCCACTTT.

This clone was counted a single time. The chain carries TRBV2 and TRBJ1-3; D remains unclear. This CDR3 has 14 residues. The V gene lost 7 bases and the J gene lost 0 bases, with 10 bases spanning the gap. Germline V gene data show CDR1 as SNHLY and CDR2 as FYNNEI. The CDR3 DNA follows: TGTGCCAGCAACCGATGGGACTCTGGAAACACCATATATTTT. This codes for CASNRWDSGNTIYF.

V usage is TRBV5-1 and J usage is TRBJ2-1; D not certain. The V and J ends lost 5 bases and 3 bases respectively, with 6 bases between them. CDR3 length: 12 amino acids. Per germline, CDR1 SGHRS and CDR2 YFSETQ. CDR3 nucleotide sequence: TGCGCCAGCAGATACGACTACAATGAGCAGTTCTTC. Translated, it gives CASRYDYNEQFF.

Of note for this clone: The sample carries other DNA sequences with the same CDR3. Written as DNA, the CDR3 is TGTGCCAGCAGTTACTCGGGCCTCAGCTATAATTCACCCCTCCACTTT. Protein sequence: CASSYSGLSYNSPLHF. The chain couples TRBV6-5 to TRBJ1-6, with no clear D. Germline CDR1 and CDR2: MNHEY and SVGAGI. The CDR3 loop spans 16 amino acids. V dropped 0 bases and J dropped 3 bases, with 9 bases sitting between them.

This clone was counted a few times. In DNA, the CDR3 is TGCGCCAGCAGCTTGGAGGGCAGCCGGAACACTGAAGCTTTCTTT. Its translation is CASSLEGSRNTEAFF. The chain carries TRBV5-1 and TRBJ1-1; D gene ambiguous. V lost 0 bases and J 1 base, leaving 10 bases between the germline ends. Germline CDR1 is SGHRS and CDR2 is YFSETQ. This CDR3 contains 15 residues.

The chain uses TRBV5-8 and TRBJ2-1; D perhaps matches TRBD2 (5 bases). This CDR3 has 13 amino acids. Germline V gives CDR1 SGHTS, CDR2 YDEGEE. V lost 4 bases to trimming and J lost 10 bases, with 15 bases between them. CDR3 in DNA: TGTGCCAGCAGCCTGAGGGTGGTATGGGAGCAGTTCTTC. Translating gives CASSLRVVWEQFF.

Of note for this clone: This specimen includes other DNA sequences encoding the same CDR3. The V gene is TRBV5-4, the J gene TRBJ1-5; no reliable D call. V lost 2 bases and J lost 4, with 7 bases in between. The CDR3 is 13 residues long. Germline assignment: CDR1 SGHNT and CDR2 YYREEE (reference sequence). The CDR3 nucleotides are TGTGCCAGCAGCTTAGGTTGGAATCAGCCCCAGCATTTT. Translating it yields CASSLGWNQPQHF.

This sequence joins TRBV7-9 and TRBJ2-7; 8 positions agree with TRBD1. Germline-derived CDR1 and CDR2 are SEHNR and FQNEAQ (reference sequence). There are 17 residues in the CDR3. The J segment lost 1 base and the V segment lost 1 base, leaving 9 bases of the junction unmatched. The CDR3 protein is CASSLGSGDRSSYEQYF. The CDR3 nucleotides are TGTGCCAGCAGCTTAGGGTCGGGGGACAGGAGTTCCTACGAGCAGTACTTC. Based on the CDR3 plus reference TRBV7-9 and TRBJ2-7, the full variable domain is DTGVSQNPRHKITKRGQNVTFRCDPISEHNRLYWYRQTLGQGPEFLTYFQNEAQLEKSRLLSDRFSAERPKGSFSTLEIQRTEQGDSAMYLCASSLGSGDRSSYEQYFGPGTRLTVT.